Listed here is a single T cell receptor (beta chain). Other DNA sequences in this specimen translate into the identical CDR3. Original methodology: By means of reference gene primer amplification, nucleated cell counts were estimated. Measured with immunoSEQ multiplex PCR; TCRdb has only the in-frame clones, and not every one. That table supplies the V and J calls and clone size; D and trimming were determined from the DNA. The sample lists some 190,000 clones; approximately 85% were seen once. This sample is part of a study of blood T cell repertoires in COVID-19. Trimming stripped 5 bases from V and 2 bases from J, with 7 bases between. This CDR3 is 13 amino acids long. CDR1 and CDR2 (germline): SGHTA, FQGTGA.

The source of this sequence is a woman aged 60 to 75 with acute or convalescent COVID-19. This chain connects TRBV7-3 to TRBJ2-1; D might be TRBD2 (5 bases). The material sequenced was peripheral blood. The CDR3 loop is CASSPGTYNEQFF. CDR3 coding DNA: TGTGCCAGCAGCCCCGGGACCTACAATGAGCAGTTCTTC. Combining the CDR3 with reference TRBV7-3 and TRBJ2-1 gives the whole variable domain GAGVSQTPSNKVTEKGKYVELRCDPISGHTALYWYRQSLGQGPEFLIYFQGTGAADDSGLPNDRFFAVRPEGSVSTLKIQRTERGDSAVYLCASSPGTYNEQFFGPGTRLTVL.